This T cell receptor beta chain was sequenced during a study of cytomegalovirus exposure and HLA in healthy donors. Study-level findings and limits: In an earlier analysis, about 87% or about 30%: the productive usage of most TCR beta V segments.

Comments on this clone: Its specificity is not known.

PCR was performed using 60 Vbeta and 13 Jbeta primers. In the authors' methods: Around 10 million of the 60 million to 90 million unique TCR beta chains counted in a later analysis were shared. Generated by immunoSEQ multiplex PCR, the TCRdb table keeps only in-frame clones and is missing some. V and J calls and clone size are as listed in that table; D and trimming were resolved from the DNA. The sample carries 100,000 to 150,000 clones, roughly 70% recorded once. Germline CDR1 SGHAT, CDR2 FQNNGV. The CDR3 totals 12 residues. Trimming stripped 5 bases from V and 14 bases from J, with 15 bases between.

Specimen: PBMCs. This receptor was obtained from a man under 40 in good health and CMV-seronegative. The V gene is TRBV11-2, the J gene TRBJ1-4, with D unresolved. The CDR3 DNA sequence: TGTGCCAGCAGCCTCCCATCATTCCGGCTGTTTTTT. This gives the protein CASSLPSFRLFF.